This paragraph reports one T cell receptor (beta chain). This specimen belongs to a study of T cell repertoires in cytomegalovirus infection. TCRdb redid the calling of the reads with MiXCR, one entry per CDR3 protein. The sample includes more than 400,000 distinct CDR3 sequences, around 27% of them seen just once. The specimen sequenced was PBMCs. The clonotype was recovered from a human donor in good health (CMV status not recorded). Some clones in this sample may be carry-over from other donors' samples.

For the CDR3, the DNA is TGTGCCATCAGTGAGGGGGGACAGGGCATCTACGAGCAGTACTTC. It encodes CAISEGGQGIYEQYF. The chain is built from TRBV10-3 and TRBJ2-7, with TRBD1 matching over 9 bases. Per the germline V gene, CDR1 is ENHRY and CDR2 is SYGVKD. The CDR3 consists of 15 residues. The V gene end was trimmed by 2 bases and the J gene end by 3 bases; junction bases not matched to a gene: 5.